A selection of T cell receptor beta chains follows, all from one sample in a study of blood T cell repertoires in COVID-19. The method was immunoSEQ multiplex PCR; TCRdb's version includes in-frame clones alone and lacks a portion of them. The table has 250,000 or so clones, under 85% seen once; the top ten hold around 1.8%. Material for sequencing was PBMCs or T cells enriched from blood (not recorded which). The receptors here all came from a man between 60 and 75 years old who had recovered from COVID-19. CDR3s include the opening cysteine and the closing phenylalanine or tryptophan.

CDR3 protein,V gene,J gene
CASSFTVQGNEQFF,TRBV6-2/TRBV6-3,TRBJ2-1
CASSLVRQTGELFF,TRBV7-6,TRBJ2-2
CSYRRVNTEAFF,TRBV29-1,TRBJ1-1
CASSYGTDNEQFF,TRBV6-2/TRBV6-3,TRBJ2-1
CASRTPGAGSLFF,TRBV4-3,TRBJ2-1
CASRTGEDGYTF,TRBV6-5,TRBJ1-2
CSVERDRGGSNTGELFF,TRBV29-1,TRBJ2-2
CASKPDRGPYGYTF,TRBV5-4,TRBJ1-2
CASSWTGGRSGNTIYF,TRBV5-1,TRBJ1-3
CASCRGGPTDTQYF,TRBV9,TRBJ2-3
CASSRDRDEKLFF,TRBV12-3/TRBV12-4,TRBJ1-4
CASGGLAGGTNTQYF,TRBV5-1,TRBJ2-3
CASSLAGAGLNYGYTF,TRBV7-9,TRBJ1-2
CASSPPVTGNTGELFF,TRBV18,TRBJ2-2
CASFLAGVGETQYF,TRBV3-1/TRBV3-2,TRBJ2-5
CASSPPLARTYEQYF,TRBV6-5,TRBJ2-7
CASSYRDEGTEAFF,TRBV6-5,TRBJ1-1
CASSLATNRGSGYTF,TRBV5-1,TRBJ1-2
CASSTTSARINEQFF,TRBV6-6,TRBJ2-1
CASSLLAGSDTQYF,TRBV9,TRBJ2-3
CASSTGQGDNQPQHF,TRBV19,TRBJ1-5
CASSQDQREKLFF,TRBV4-2,TRBJ1-4
CASSFSRQGLKNSYNEQFF,TRBV5-1,TRBJ2-1
CASSFRTGGHEQYF,TRBV6-2/TRBV6-3,TRBJ2-7
CASSPPGSNQGTQYF,TRBV7-3,TRBJ2-3
CASRLMTGSTEAFF,TRBV19,TRBJ1-1
CASTESDYGYTF,TRBV19,TRBJ1-2
CASRQNSGGEQYF,TRBV7-9,TRBJ2-7
CASSLQLAGSYNEQFF,TRBV7-9,TRBJ2-1
CASSPGKRGGSMETQYF,TRBV3-1/TRBV3-2,TRBJ2-5
CASSGRTGNTEAFF,TRBV19,TRBJ1-1
CALRRGVDTEAFF,TRBV10-3,TRBJ1-1
CASSLMGGLFYEQYF,TRBV27,TRBJ2-7
CASSVRGQPGYTF,TRBV3-1/TRBV3-2,TRBJ1-2
CASSETQGAQAEAFF,TRBV2,TRBJ1-1
CASLTLNEQFF,TRBV12-3/TRBV12-4,TRBJ2-1
CASTSKGVGQGAQGFTEAFF,TRBV21-1,TRBJ1-1
CASSPTPPQQFF,TRBV11-2,TRBJ2-1
CASSLMGQTYNEQFF,TRBV7-2,TRBJ2-1
CASSRGAGYEQYF,TRBV27,TRBJ2-7